This TCR beta chain was sequenced in a study of cytomegalovirus exposure and HLA in healthy donors. The CDR3 is 14 residues long. J was trimmed by 3 bases and V by 4 bases; bases with no gene match: 5. Germline V lookup: CDR1 SGHRS, CDR2 YFSETQ. PCR employed 60 Vbeta and 13 Jbeta primers. This table comes from immunoSEQ multiplex PCR, and its TCRdb copy is limited to in-frame clones, with some not included. The data contain 150,000 to 200,000 clones, around 80% of them singletons. This TCR derives from a young woman in good health and CMV-seropositive. The chain couples TRBV5-1 to TRBJ1-1; TRBD1 aligns across 8 bases. Sequencing was performed on PBMCs. The CDR3 sequence is CASSIGQGYTEAFF. CDR3 bases: TGCGCCAGCAGCATAGGACAGGGTTACACTGAAGCTTTCTTT.